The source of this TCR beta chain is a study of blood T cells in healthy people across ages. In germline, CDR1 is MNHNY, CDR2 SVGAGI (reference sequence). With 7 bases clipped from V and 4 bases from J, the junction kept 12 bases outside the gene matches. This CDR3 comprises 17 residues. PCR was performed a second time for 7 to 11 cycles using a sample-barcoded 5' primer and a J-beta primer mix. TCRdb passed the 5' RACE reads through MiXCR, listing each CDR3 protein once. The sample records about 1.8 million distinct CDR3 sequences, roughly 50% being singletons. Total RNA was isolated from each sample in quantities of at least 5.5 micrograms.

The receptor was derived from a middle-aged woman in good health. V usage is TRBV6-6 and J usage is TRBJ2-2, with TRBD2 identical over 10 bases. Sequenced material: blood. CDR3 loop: CASKQSSGGAVTGELFF. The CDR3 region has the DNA TGTGCCAGCAAACAATCAAGCGGGGGGGCAGTCACCGGGGAGCTGTTTTTT.